Each of the 3 T cell receptor beta chains below was sequenced from the same sample in a study of prognosis after radiotherapy for stage I lung cancer. CDR3 of TCR beta was amplified from genomic DNA via a two-round multiplex PCR. Amplification during the initial PCR round employed primers specific to each TRBV and TRBJ gene. TCRdb called the multiplex PCR reads again in MiXCR, with one record for every CDR3 protein. The data contain around 31,000 distinct CDR3 sequences, 25% to 40% of them singletons. Specimen: PBMCs, collected before or after stereotactic body radiation therapy (not recorded which). Receptor source: a donor over 45 with non-small cell lung cancer.

About this clonotype itself: Just one base apart from a much larger clone, this may be a read error. The rearrangement links TRBV13 to TRBJ2-5; possible D gene TRBD2, 6 bases. Germline lookup yields CDR1 PRHDT and CDR2 FYEKMQ (reference sequence). This CDR3 region has 15 residues. The V and J ends lost 5 bases and 6 bases respectively, with 19 bases between them. CDR3 residues: CASSPFGDLRKTQYF. CDR3 nucleotides: TGTGCCAGCAGCCCCTTTGGGGACTTGCGGAAGACCCAGTACTTC.

A remark on this clonotype: A much larger clone lies a single base off, so this may be a read error. V gene TRBV4-1 combines with J gene TRBJ2-2; 9 nucleotides match TRBD2. Trimming took 6 bases from V and 4 from J; bases not matched to a gene: 3. The CDR3 is made up of 14 amino acids. Germline V lookup: CDR1 MGHRA, CDR2 YSYEKL. CDR3 amino acids: CASRVLAGTGELFF. As DNA, the CDR3 is TGCGCCAGCAGGGTACTAGCGGGCACCGGGGAGCTGTTTTTT.

Turning to this clonotype: A much larger clone lies a single base off, so this may be a read error. The chain uses TRBV28 and TRBJ1-1, with D hard to call. This CDR3 contains 14 residues. The germline gives CDR1 MDHEN, CDR2 SYDVKM. This CDR3 is CACSHKPGNTEAFF. The CDR3 DNA is TGTGCCTGCAGCCACAAGCCGGGCAACACTGAAGCTTTCTTT.